This TCR beta chain was sequenced during a study of T-cell memory formation after mild COVID-19. Points from the study as a whole: Clones that contracted from day 15 to 85 were balanced CD4/CD8, while later expanders leaned CD4+.

The CDR3 contains 18 residues. Constant-segment primers served in 5'RACE that generated TCR alpha and TCR beta cDNA libraries bearing sample barcodes and UMIs. TCRdb ran MiXCR on the 5' RACE reads and lists one entry per CDR3 protein. The data contain 300,000 or so distinct CDR3 sequences, about 15% of them singletons. This clonotype was found a few times. As yet, its antigen is unknown. The receptor's source is a young man who had mild COVID-19 (a few samples of this study predate the infection). Cell type and time point are not known. This chain connects TRBV21-1 to TRBJ2-5; the DNA was not compared with TRBD1, the D call given in the table. TRBV21-1 is marked as a pseudogene. The sequenced sample consisted of PBMCs or a T cell subset sorted from them (not recorded which). For the CDR3, the DNA is TGTGCCAGCAGCAAAAAGAGATGGCAGGGGGGTTGGCAAGAGACCCAGTACTTC. It translates to CASSKKRWQGGWQETQYF.